This T cell receptor beta chain derives from a study of T cell responses to AZD1222 COVID-19 vaccine. To note about this clone: Antigen unknown.

From germline, CDR1 is SGHRS and CDR2 YFSETQ. Germline trimming cut 4 bases from V and 6 bases from J; bases unmatched to any gene: 5. This CDR3 comprises 15 residues. The method was immunoSEQ multiplex PCR; TCRdb's version includes in-frame clones alone and lacks a portion of them. The sample lists about 110,000 clones; nearly 90% were seen once. Study-level points and caveats: Regions 160-218 and 743-854 held dominance among vaccine-associated CD4 TCRs, which spanned spike. Reportedly, close to half of spike-specific TCRs are directed against unmutated variant regions.

The input for sequencing was peripheral blood, taken 28 days after the second AZD1222 dose. The source of this sequence is an adult who received the AZD1222 COVID-19 vaccine. J is TRBJ2-1 and V is TRBV5-1, with TRBD1 matching 12 bases. In nucleotides, the CDR3 is TGCGCCAGCAGCACTGGGACAGGGGGCTTCAATGAGCAGTTCTTC. Its translation is CASSTGTGGFNEQFF.